The 26 T cell receptor beta chains below all came from one sample that was sequenced in a study of shared clonotypes between healthy human individuals. The repertoire was sequenced with immunoSEQ multiplex PCR; TCRdb's copy has only in-frame clones and lacks some. The sample comprises 600,000 to 750,000 clones, around 72% of which are singletons, and approximately 2% rests with the top ten. The sequencing input was memory CD4+ T cells sorted from blood. Documented subset: CD45RA-negative fraction. Receptors were obtained from a woman in her twenties or thirties in good health.

This chain uses TRBV10-3 with TRBJ1-3; D remains unclear. Germline V CDR1 and CDR2: ENHRY, SYGVKD. The CDR3 consists of 15 residues. With 5 bases removed from V and 2 bases from J, the gap between germline ends came to 13 bases. CDR3 DNA sequence: TGTGCCATCAGTTCTAACATGTTCCCTGGAAACACCATATATTTT. It is translated as CAISSNMFPGNTIYF.

This clone was detected only a few times. J is TRBJ2-7 and V is TRBV5-4; 11 nucleotides align to TRBD2. Germline loops: CDR1 SGHNT, CDR2 YYREEE (reference sequence). Losses at the gene ends were 4 bases for V and 2 bases for J; bases not matched to a gene: 5. The CDR3 contains 15 residues. The CDR3 DNA sequence: TGTGCCAGCAGCGTAGGGACTAGCGGAACCTACGAGCAGTACTTC. It yields the protein CASSVGTSGTYEQYF. Full variable domain (outside the CDR3, taken from reference TRBV5-4 and TRBJ2-7): ETGVTQSPTHLIKTRGQQVTLRCSSQSGHNTVSWYQQALGQGPQFIFQYYREEENGRGNFPPRFSGLQFPNYSSELNVNALELDDSALYLCASSVGTSGTYEQYFGPGTRLTVT.

This clone was seen only a few times. The chain employs TRBV28 and TRBJ1-2; D is unclear. The CDR3 length is 14 residues. CDR1 MDHEN and CDR2 SYDVKM come from the germline V gene. Trimming stripped 3 bases from V and 2 bases from J, with 10 bases between. Here the CDR3 reads CASSFAGSNYGYTF. In DNA form, the CDR3 reads TGTGCCAGCAGTTTCGCGGGGTCCAACTATGGCTACACCTTC.

The V gene is TRBV4-2, the J gene TRBJ2-7; D is undetermined. Germline loops: CDR1 LGHNA, CDR2 YNFKEQ. With 1 base removed from V and 1 base from J, the gap between germline ends came to 5 bases. CDR3 length equals 13 residues. The CDR3 nucleotides are TGTGCCAGCAGCCAAGGCGGTTCCTACGAGCAGTACTTC. Its translation is CASSQGGSYEQYF.

This clone was counted between two and nine times. This chain connects TRBV5-3 to TRBJ2-7, with TRBD2 matching over 9 bases. TRBV5-3 is treated as an ORF (open reading frame) with a function not yet certain. This CDR3 has 16 residues. V shed 0 bases, J shed 3 bases, and the junction held 7 bases outside the gene matches. CDR3 in amino acids: CARSLDYPSGNYEQYF. CDR3 DNA sequence: TGTGCCAGAAGCTTGGATTATCCTAGCGGGAACTACGAGCAGTACTTC.

V is TRBV7-8 and J is TRBJ1-1; D uncertain. CDR3 length equals 13 residues. The V end lost 3 bases, the J end lost 6 bases, and 11 bases lay between the germline ends. Germline V gene lookup returns CDR1 SGHVS and CDR2 FQNEAQ. The CDR3 loop is CASSLLLWAEAFF. The CDR3 DNA reads as TGTGCCAGCAGCTTGCTGCTGTGGGCTGAAGCTTTCTTT.

V gene TRBV5-1 combines with J gene TRBJ1-2; no clear D. Germline lookup yields CDR1 SGHRS and CDR2 YFSETQ. The germline V and J ends were trimmed by 0 bases and 6 bases, with 6 bases remaining between them. This CDR3 comprises 12 residues. DNA for the CDR3: TGCGCCAGCAGCTTGGCTATGGATGGCTACACCTTC. Protein: CASSLAMDGYTF.

This clone appeared once. V is TRBV28 and J is TRBJ1-5, with D unclear. Germline CDR1 is MDHEN and CDR2 is SYDVKM. This CDR3 comprises 16 residues. With 6 bases removed from V and 3 bases from J, the gap between germline ends came to 18 bases. The DNA of the CDR3 is TGTGCCAGCAGCTCCGCCTGGCGGGGTATCAATCAGCCCCAGCATTTT. Residues: CASSSAWRGINQPQHF.

The V and J genes are TRBV7-8 and TRBJ1-1; TRBD1 aligns across 7 bases. Looked up from germline, CDR1 is SGHVS and CDR2 is FQNEAQ. The CDR3 is 15 amino acids. V was pared by 5 bases and J by 1 base, with 7 bases of the junction left unmatched. The CDR3 is CASSPQGFTNTEAFF. In DNA, the CDR3 is TGTGCCAGCAGCCCACAGGGGTTCACGAACACTGAAGCTTTCTTT. Combining the CDR3 with reference TRBV7-8 and TRBJ1-1 gives the whole variable domain GAGVSQSPRYKVAKRGQDVALRCDPISGHVSLFWYQQALGQGPEFLTYFQNEAQLDKSGLPSDRFFAERPEGSVSTLKIQRTQQEDSAVYLCASSPQGFTNTEAFFGQGTRLTVV.

This sequence joins TRBV4-1 and TRBJ1-5, with a possible D match to TRBD1 (6 bases). Trimming took off 0 bases at V and 7 bases at J, with 13 bases between the two ends. This CDR3 contains 15 residues. Germline V gives CDR1 MGHRA, CDR2 YSYEKL. The CDR3 region is CASSQDGQFKQPQHF. The CDR3 region has the DNA TGCGCCAGCAGCCAAGATGGACAGTTCAAACAGCCCCAGCATTTT.

This clone was seen a handful of times. J is TRBJ1-3 and V is TRBV5-1; no clear D. The CDR3 loop spans 15 amino acids. Trimming cost V 3 bases and J 0 bases, with 10 bases left between them. The germline gives CDR1 SGHRS, CDR2 YFSETQ. The CDR3 DNA reads as TGCGCCAGCAGCTCCGGGCCCCACTCTGGAAACACCATATATTTT. This codes for CASSSGPHSGNTIYF.

The CDR3 protein is CASRKGSGSSNTGELFF. The CDR3 DNA follows: TGCGCCAGCAGGAAGGGTAGCGGGAGTTCGAACACCGGGGAGCTGTTTTTT. The chain couples TRBV5-1 to TRBJ2-2; the match to TRBD2 covers 9 bases. J was trimmed by 0 bases and V by 5 bases; bases with no gene match: 8. The CDR3 runs to 17 residues. Germline-derived CDR1 and CDR2 are SGHRS and YFSETQ.

V is TRBV6-5 and J is TRBJ1-4; tentative D call: TRBD1 (5 bases). There are 15 residues in the CDR3. Trimming removed 2 bases at V and 7 bases at J, with 14 bases between. Per the germline V gene, CDR1 is MNHEY and CDR2 is SVGAGI. The CDR3 is CASSYGPGGTEKLFF. The CDR3, as DNA: TGTGCCAGCAGTTACGGACCTGGGGGTACTGAAAAACTGTTTTTT.

V is TRBV27 and J is TRBJ2-3; D not resolved. Per germline, CDR1 MNHEY and CDR2 SMNVEV (reference sequence). The CDR3 spans 16 residues. Trimming pared 8 bases from V and 4 bases from J, leaving 22 bases between. CDR3 in DNA: TGTGCCAGCCTACCGACCTACATGGGTTCATCAGATACGCAGTATTTT. Translation gives CASLPTYMGSSDTQYF.

This sequence joins TRBV18 and TRBJ1-4; D ambiguous. The V gene lost 6 bases and the J gene lost 8 bases, with 16 bases spanning the gap. This CDR3 region has 14 residues. Germline CDR1 and CDR2: KGHSH and LQKENI. The CDR3 protein is CASSRPLVGEKLFF. CDR3 coding DNA: TGTGCCAGCTCCCGGCCACTAGTGGGAGAAAAACTGTTTTTT.

This chain connects TRBV5-1 to TRBJ2-1; D not certain. The CDR3 has 12 residues. CDR1 is SGHRS, CDR2 YFSETQ, per germline. Trimming removed 3 bases from V and 3 bases from J, with 4 bases in between. The DNA for the CDR3 is TGCGCCAGCAGCTACAACTACAATGAGCAGTTCTTC. Amino acids: CASSYNYNEQFF.

The rearrangement links TRBV7-2 to TRBJ2-1; no firm D call. The CDR3 totals 16 residues. V was pared by 5 bases and J by 0 bases, with 14 bases between. Germline assignment: CDR1 SGHTA and CDR2 FQGNSA. CDR3 sequence: CASSPDTLSSYNEQFF. The CDR3 DNA sequence: TGTGCCAGCAGCCCTGACACATTGAGCTCCTACAATGAGCAGTTCTTC.

This clone was counted only a few times. J is TRBJ2-7 and V is TRBV7-8; perhaps TRBD2 as D (7 bases). V was trimmed by 5 bases and J by 1 base, leaving 18 bases between them. This CDR3 contains 16 residues. Germline lookup yields CDR1 SGHVS and CDR2 FQNEAQ. The CDR3 bases are TGTGCCAGCAGCCAATCGTCGGGGGGCAGGTCCTACGAGCAGTACTTC. As protein: CASSQSSGGRSYEQYF. The full variable domain, completed using reference TRBV7-8 and TRBJ2-7, is GAGVSQSPRYKVAKRGQDVALRCDPISGHVSLFWYQQALGQGPEFLTYFQNEAQLDKSGLPSDRFFAERPEGSVSTLKIQRTQQEDSAVYLCASSQSSGGRSYEQYFGPGTRLTVT.

This chain uses TRBV14 with TRBJ1-5; D ambiguous. The CDR3 totals 13 residues. Germline V gives CDR1 SGHDN, CDR2 FVKESK. V dropped 1 base and J dropped 5 bases, with 6 bases sitting between them. The CDR3 protein is CASSQGWDQPQHF. CDR3 coding DNA: TGTGCCAGCAGCCAAGGATGGGATCAGCCCCAGCATTTT.

This clone was counted ten times or more. V usage is TRBV9 and J usage is TRBJ1-2; TRBD1 matches at 7 bases. V was clipped by 3 bases and J by 8 bases; unmatched bases: 10. The length of the CDR3 is 14 residues. Per germline, CDR1 SGDLS and CDR2 YYNGEE. CDR3 nucleotides: TGTGCCAGCAGCGGAAGGGACAGCCGGTGGGGCTACACCTTC. This translates into CASSGRDSRWGYTF.

Worth noting for this clone: Additional DNA sequences in this sample encode the identical CDR3. The chain joins TRBV5-5 to TRBJ2-3; no clear D gene. V shed 0 bases and J shed 6 bases, with 5 bases lying between them. The CDR3 is 12 amino acids. Germline values: CDR1 SGHKS, CDR2 YYEKEE (reference sequence). The CDR3: CASSLGVDTQYF. DNA of the CDR3: TGTGCCAGCAGCTTGGGGGTGGATACGCAGTATTTT. Complete variable domain (other parts from reference TRBV5-5 and TRBJ2-3): DAGVTQSPTHLIKTRGQQVTLRCSPISGHKSVSWYQQVLGQGPQFIFQYYEKEERGRGNFPDRFSARQFPNYSSELNVNALLLGDSALYLCASSLGVDTQYFGPGTRLTVL.

The chain uses TRBV7-9 and TRBJ2-3; 7 nucleotides agree with TRBD2. J gave up 1 base and V 7 bases, and 2 bases lay outside the gene matches. CDR3 length: 13 amino acids. Germline V CDR1 and CDR2: SEHNR, FQNEAQ (reference sequence). Written as DNA, the CDR3 is TGTGCCAGCACGCTAGCGGGCACAGATACGCAGTATTTT. This gives the protein CASTLAGTDTQYF.

This sequence joins TRBV5-6 and TRBJ2-3, with 10 bases aligning to TRBD1. Losses at the gene ends were 2 bases for V and 1 base for J; bases not matched to a gene: 10. Germline V gene data show CDR1 as SGHDT and CDR2 as YYEEEE. This CDR3 region has 18 residues. The DNA of the CDR3 is TGTGCCAGCAGCTTCTTACGCGCCGGGACAGGGGGCACAGATACGCAGTATTTT. It is translated as CASSFLRAGTGGTDTQYF.

This chain connects TRBV11-2 to TRBJ2-1; TRBD1 matches at 7 bases. V gave up 5 bases and J gave up 0 bases; unmatched junction bases: 10. Per the germline V gene, CDR1 is SGHAT and CDR2 is FQNNGV. The CDR3 sequence is 17 residues long. For the CDR3, the DNA is TGTGCCAGCAGCAGAAGGATGGGACAGAGCTCCTACAATGAGCAGTTCTTC. The encoded protein is CASSRRMGQSSYNEQFF.

V usage is TRBV2 and J usage is TRBJ2-3; 8 bases match TRBD1. The CDR3 covers 14 residues. Germline CDR1 is SNHLY and CDR2 is FYNNEI. After removal of 8 bases from V and 4 bases from J, the junction contained 8 bases not matched to a gene. The CDR3 is CASVRTGSADTQYF. In nucleotides, the CDR3 is TGTGCCAGCGTAAGGACAGGGTCCGCAGATACGCAGTATTTT.

J is TRBJ2-7 and V is TRBV9; D may be TRBD2 (6 bases). Looked up from germline, CDR1 is SGDLS and CDR2 is YYNGEE. The CDR3 loop spans 14 amino acids. The V gene lost 2 bases and the J gene lost 0 bases, with 9 bases spanning the gap. As DNA, the CDR3 is TGTGCCAGCAGCGTTAGCGGTAACTCCTACGAGCAGTACTTC. Its translation is CASSVSGNSYEQYF.